These T cell receptor beta chains were read from a single sample in a study of cytomegalovirus exposure and HLA in healthy donors. Profiling relied on immunoSEQ multiplex PCR, and the TCRdb table lists in-frame clones only, not all of them. The table has roughly 130,000 clones, over 75% seen once. The material sequenced was PBMCs. The receptor source for this set is a boy younger than 18 in good health and CMV-seronegative. CDR3s include the opening cysteine and the closing phenylalanine or tryptophan. D genes are given only for firm matches. Size tells how often a clone was seen (once, few, many) or the class of an expanded clone, and some rows leave it out.

NA,TRBD1,TRBV5-1,TRBJ2-7,CASRLRDSGFRGSYEQYF,TGCGCCAGCAGACTCCGGGACAGCGGATTTCGGGGATCCTACGAGCAGTACTTC
NA,NA,TRBV5-4,TRBJ2-1,CASRLQGNNEQFF,TGTGCCAGCAGGTTACAGGGTAACAATGAGCAGTTCTTC
once,TRBD1,TRBV10-3,TRBJ1-4,CATRTGHKKLFF,TGTGCCACCCGGACAGGGCACAAAAAACTGTTTTTT
few,NA,TRBV6-5,TRBJ2-7,CASRSTRYEQYF,TGTGCCAGCAGGTCGACTCGTTACGAGCAGTACTTC
NA,NA,TRBV5-6,TRBJ1-2,CASSVRVVISYGYPF,TGTGCCAGCAGCGTCAGGGTAGTTATTAGCTATGGCTACCCCTTC
NA,TRBD2,TRBV4-3,TRBJ2-1,CASSHTGTSGGEQFF,TGCGCCAGCAGCCACACCGGGACTAGCGGGGGGGAGCAGTTCTTC
NA,NA,TRBV7-9,TRBJ1-1,CSSSLDRTEAFF,TGTTCCAGCAGCTTAGATCGCACTGAAGCTTTCTTT
NA,TRBD1,TRBV7-2,TRBJ1-3,CASSLVMWDRLNSGNTIYF,TGTGCCAGCAGCTTAGTAATGTGGGACAGGCTGAACTCTGGAAACACCATATATTTT
NA,TRBD1,TRBV5-6,TRBJ2-2,CASSLAFGTGGTGELFF,TGTGCCAGCAGCTTGGCTTTCGGGACAGGGGGAACCGGGGAGCTGTTTTTT
NA,TRBD1,TRBV29-1,TRBJ1-2,CSVSGQGGGYTF,TGCAGCGTTTCGGGACAGGGTGGTGGCTACACCTTC
NA,NA,TRBV2,TRBJ1-5,CASSEQGTQPQHF,TGTGCCAGCAGTGAACAGGGGACCCAGCCCCAGCATTTT
NA,NA,TRBV4-3,TRBJ1-1,CASSYTGTTEAFF,TGCGCCAGCAGTTACACAGGCACCACTGAAGCTTTCTTT
NA,NA,TRBV19,TRBJ2-4,CASRGRIGGVRGGIQYF,TGTGCCAGTAGGGGACGGATCGGTGGGGTAAGGGGGGGCATTCAGTACTTC
NA,NA,TRBV7-9,TRBJ2-7,CASSLAGDEQYF,TGTGCCAGCAGCTTAGCCGGGGACGAGCAGTACTTC
NA,NA,TRBV27,TRBJ1-1,CASSEVHGTEAFF,TGTGCCAGCAGTGAAGTTCACGGGACTGAAGCTTTCTTT
NA,TRBD1,TRBV9,TRBJ1-2,CASSVAGQGYGYTF,TGTGCCAGCAGCGTAGCGGGACAGGGCTATGGCTACACCTTC
NA,NA,TRBV5-4,TRBJ1-5,CASSLPGGDQPQHF,TGTGCCAGCAGCTTGCCCGGCGGGGATCAGCCCCAGCATTTT
NA,NA,TRBV7-9,TRBJ1-2,CSSSSGSGGYTF,TGTTCCAGCAGCAGCGGGTCCGGGGGCTACACCTTC
NA,NA,TRBV2,TRBJ1-4,CASRGDTEKLFF,TGTGCCAGCAGAGGGGACACCGAAAAACTGTTTTTT
few,TRBD2,TRBV7-3,TRBJ2-2,CASTITSGGDTGELFF,TGTGCCAGCACCATCACTAGCGGGGGGGACACCGGGGAGCTGTTTTTT
few,NA,TRBV27,TRBJ1-1,CASIQPGAGAFF,TGTGCCAGCATCCAACCTGGGGCTGGAGCTTTCTTT
once,TRBD1,TRBV5-4,TRBJ2-1,CASSSTGEQQFF,TGTGCCAGCAGCTCGACAGGGGAACAGCAGTTCTTC
once,NA,TRBV29-1,TRBJ2-7,CSVGTVYSYEQYF,TGCAGCGTTGGGACAGTATACTCCTACGAGCAGTACTTC
NA,TRBD1,TRBV13,TRBJ2-1,CASSSREGQGLLLGDNEQFF,TGTGCCAGCAGCTCCCGAGAGGGACAGGGACTTCTCCTGGGGGACAATGAGCAGTTCTTC